Here is one TCR beta chain with its context. This clonotype was seen at least ten times. The target of this receptor is not known. Base qualities are missing; no much larger clone stands one base away. In this study, sorted CD4+ and CD8+ T cells from the blood of healthy subjects and of severe aplastic anemia patients had their TCR repertoires deep-sequenced. Ficoll-Paque density gradient centrifugation was used to isolate peripheral blood mononuclear cells. CD4+ and CD8+ T cells were sorted by FACS or magnetic beads before DNA extraction. The data derive from a study of CD8+CD57+ T cells in acquired aplastic anemia (dated by TCRdb to the late 2010s). For the wider study: On average, sorted CD4+ and CD8+ cells yielded 3.2 ug of extracted DNA, with a range of roughly 0.17 to 30 ug. An average of approximately 9.8 million reads for CD4+ cells and 12 million or so reads for CD8+ cells was obtained from healthy donor samples. Results the study describes overall, beyond this receptor: About 29 CD8+ CDR3 sequences were found to be shared between patients and controls, but these sequences appeared to be highly expressed in patients and within the immunodominant clones of the patients. CD8+ Simpson's diversity did not differ significantly between patients and healthy controls (P=0.060).

TCR beta VDJ combination and CDR3 sequence profiling used genomic DNA as the template. An Illumina HiSeq 2000 was used for TCR repertoire sequencing. Per the original workflow: Repertoires were assessed using TRBV/TRBJ rearrangement plots, CDR3 size and DJ length profiles, and Simpson's diversity index. The most abundant DNA sequence in the deep sequencing data was taken as the immunodominant clone. CDR3 amino acid sequences were checked for sharing across subjects and were also compared against the VDJdb database and published repertoires. TCRdb passed the public sequencing reads through fastp at Q25 and MiXCR, retaining productive beta sequences. A single entry per CDR3 protein holds the most common genes and DNA from its merged rows. TCRdb's processing, not the authors', yielded these V and J calls. The sample table lists more than 150,000 distinct CDR3 sequences, roughly half of them with a count of one. Of the sample, approximately 2.9% falls within the top ten clones.

The germline V gene yields SGHTA for CDR1 and FQGNSA for CDR2. Cut back by 3 bases and 5 bases, the V and J ends lie 7 bases apart. From the cysteine up to the phenylalanine, the CDR3 has a length of 12 residues. The kept DNA is CDR3 alone, 36 bases in frame from the first base. The sample taken for sequencing was sorted CD4+, CD8+, or CD8+CD57+ T cells (not recorded which) from PBMCs. The chain couples TRBV7-2 to TRBJ2-5, with the identity of the D gene unclear. The clonotype originates from a human donor in good health. The bases read TGTGCCAGCAGCTTTATTGGGGAGACCCAGTACTTC. Translated, this gives CASSFIGETQYF.